A single sample gave rise to the 22 T cell receptor beta chains below, sequenced in a study of cytomegalovirus exposure and HLA in healthy donors. 13 Jbeta primers and 60 Vbeta primers were used for the PCR. Profiling relied on immunoSEQ multiplex PCR, and the TCRdb table lists in-frame clones only, not all of them. The profile shows roughly 99,000 clones, around three quarters of them singletons. Sequencing was done on a sample of PBMCs. The receptors originated from a man aged 25-45 years in good health and CMV-seronegative.

The V gene is TRBV2, the J gene TRBJ1-2; D gene ambiguous. CDR1 is SNHLY, CDR2 FYNNEI, per germline. V was cut by 3 bases and J by 2 bases, with 4 bases left in between. The CDR3 covers 12 residues. The CDR3 nucleotides read TGTGCCAGCAGTGACAGGAACTATGGCTACACCTTC. Translating gives CASSDRNYGYTF.

V gene TRBV7-9 combines with J gene TRBJ2-7, with TRBD1 identical over 9 bases. Germline V gene data show CDR1 as SEHNR and CDR2 as FQNEAQ (reference sequence). This CDR3 contains 13 residues. J gave up 5 bases and V 5 bases, and 4 bases lay outside the gene matches. The CDR3 reads CASSPDRGNEQYF. For the CDR3, the DNA is TGTGCCAGCAGCCCAGACAGGGGGAACGAGCAGTACTTC.

This clone was seen more than once but under ten times. The chain carries TRBV6-1 and TRBJ2-1; 10 bases agree with TRBD2. Germline loops: CDR1 MNHNS, CDR2 SASEGT. The CDR3 has 14 amino acids. V gave up 4 bases and J gave up 8 bases; unmatched junction bases: 5. This chain's CDR3 is CASSALAGVYEQFF. The CDR3, as DNA: TGTGCCAGCAGTGCTCTAGCGGGAGTCTATGAGCAGTTCTTC.

The chain is built from TRBV5-4 and TRBJ2-2, with 7 bases aligning to TRBD1. Per germline, CDR1 SGHNT and CDR2 YYREEE (reference sequence). This CDR3 is built from 16 residues. The ends lost 0 bases at V and 6 bases at J; junction bases unmatched: 8. CDR3 protein: CASSLDNRDRSGELFF. CDR3 nucleotide sequence: TGTGCCAGCAGCTTGGATAACCGGGACAGATCCGGGGAGCTGTTTTTT.

In the case of this clone: The junction differs from germline at one of its ends, possibly a read error. This chain connects TRBV7-9 to TRBJ2-7; D gene uncertain. CDR3 length: 12 amino acids. From germline, CDR1 is SEHNR and CDR2 FQNEAQ (reference sequence). The CDR3 DNA is TGTTCCAGCAGCTTAAGTGGGCCTGAGCAGTACTTC. Translated: CSSSLSGPEQYF. The whole variable domain, remainder taken from reference TRBV7-9 and TRBJ2-7, is DTGVSQNPRHKITKRGQNVTFRCDPISEHNRLYWYRQTLGQGPEFLTYFQNEAQLEKSRLLSDRFSAERPKGSFSTLEIQRTEQGDSAMYLCSSSLSGPEQYFGPGTRLTVT.

This clone occurred once. The chain couples TRBV5-1 to TRBJ2-3; perhaps TRBD2 as D (6 bases). The CDR3 is made up of 13 amino acids. Germline CDR1 reads SGHRS; CDR2 reads YFSETQ. Trimming took 5 bases from V and 6 from J, leaving 13 bases between them. The CDR3 DNA is TGCGCCAGCAGACGGGGTCGGGAGGATACGCAGTATTTT. It translates to CASRRGREDTQYF.

This clone was counted once. The chain has TRBV6-1 and TRBJ1-5, with D perhaps matching TRBD1 (6 bases). V was cut by 4 bases and J by 6 bases, with 10 bases left in between. The CDR3 runs 13 residues. CDR1 is MNHNS, CDR2 SASEGT, per germline. Here the CDR3 reads CASSVQGSQPQHF. CDR3 in DNA: TGTGCCAGCAGTGTCCAGGGGAGTCAGCCCCAGCATTTT.

The chain combines TRBV18 with TRBJ1-5; TRBD1 agrees at 9 bases. Trimming cost V 3 bases and J 5 bases; bases outside gene matches: 5. The CDR3 has 15 residues. Per the germline V gene, CDR1 is KGHSH and CDR2 is LQKENI. CDR3 nucleotide sequence: TGTGCCAGCTCACCGGGACAGGGCGGCGATCAGCCCCAGCATTTT. This translates into CASSPGQGGDQPQHF.

The J gene is TRBJ2-1, the V gene TRBV4-1; 10 nucleotides align to TRBD1. From germline, CDR1 is MGHRA and CDR2 YSYEKL. V trimming: 0 bases; J trimming: 4 bases; junction bases outside the gene matches: 3. This CDR3 is 16 amino acids long. CDR3 amino acids: CASSQEGTGEYNEQFF. The DNA for the CDR3 is TGCGCCAGCAGCCAAGAGGGGACAGGGGAATACAATGAGCAGTTCTTC.

This clone appeared a few times. The chain carries TRBV11-2 and TRBJ2-5, with unresolved D. The V end was cut by 5 bases, the J end by 5 bases, with 12 bases between. The CDR3 totals 13 residues. Germline V gene lookup returns CDR1 SGHAT and CDR2 FQNNGV. The CDR3, as DNA: TGTGCCAGCAGCGCCCCCCGGCGGGAGACCCAGTACTTC. This codes for CASSAPRRETQYF.

The rearrangement uses TRBV4-1 and TRBJ1-2; D possibly corresponds to TRBD1 (5 bases). Trimming shortened V by 0 bases and J by 6 bases, and 20 bases separated the two germline ends. This CDR3 is built from 17 residues. Looked up from germline, CDR1 is MGHRA and CDR2 is YSYEKL. This CDR3 reads CASSQEGRPSASDGYTF. The CDR3 coding sequence is TGCGCCAGCAGCCAAGAGGGGCGGCCGAGCGCATCGGATGGCTACACCTTC.

This chain uses TRBV4-1 with TRBJ2-1, with a weak D call TRBD2 (5 bases). V was clipped by 4 bases and J by 6 bases, with 19 bases between them. This CDR3 contains 16 residues. Germline-derived CDR1 and CDR2 are MGHRA and YSYEKL. The DNA for the CDR3 is TGCGCCAGCAGCCTCACCCCCCGGCAGGAGGTCAATGAGCAGTTCTTC. This gives the protein CASSLTPRQEVNEQFF.

For the CDR3, the DNA is TGCGCCAGCAGCCAAGTGGTGGGCACCCCTTACGAGCAGTACTTC. Protein sequence: CASSQVVGTPYEQYF. The chain carries TRBV4-1 and TRBJ2-7; D unresolved. CDR3 size: 15 residues. Germline V gives CDR1 MGHRA, CDR2 YSYEKL. Deletions cut 1 base from V and 4 bases from J, with 14 bases between.

V is TRBV27 and J is TRBJ1-1; TRBD1 is a possible D gene (6 bases). This CDR3 is built from 14 residues. Trimming cost V 7 bases and J 2 bases, with 14 bases left between them. Germline CDR1 and CDR2: MNHEY and SMNVEV (reference sequence). CDR3 in DNA: TGTGCCAGCAACATACAGGGCCCCAACACTGAAGCTTTCTTT. Its protein is CASNIQGPNTEAFF.

The genes are TRBV6-6 and TRBJ2-7; weak D call: TRBD1 (6 bases). The germline gives CDR1 MNHNY, CDR2 SVGAGI (reference sequence). The CDR3 is made up of 15 amino acids. V lost 2 bases, J lost 2 bases, and 13 bases lay in between. Here the CDR3 reads CASSYRSGQPYEQYF. CDR3 sequence (DNA): TGTGCCAGCAGTTACAGATCAGGACAGCCCTACGAGCAGTACTTC.

This chain joins TRBV7-9 and TRBJ2-3; D might be TRBD2 (6 bases). V lost 0 bases and J 4 bases, leaving 11 bases between the germline ends. The CDR3 loop spans 15 amino acids. Germline CDR1 is SEHNR and CDR2 is FQNEAQ (reference sequence). The CDR3 DNA reads TGTGCCAGCAGCTTAGCGTGGGACTCATCAGATACGCAGTATTTT. Its translation is CASSLAWDSSDTQYF.

This clone is a singleton in its sample. The chain couples TRBV29-1 to TRBJ2-7; the match to TRBD1 covers 9 bases. Germline lookup yields CDR1 SQVTM and CDR2 ANQGSEA. The CDR3 runs to 15 residues. V was pared by 6 bases and J by 1 base, with 10 bases of the junction left unmatched. The CDR3 DNA follows: TGCAGCGTGACCCCCGGGACAGGGCGATCCTACGAGCAGTACTTC. It is translated as CSVTPGTGRSYEQYF.

The chain recombines TRBV7-2 with TRBJ2-5, with 11 nucleotides matching TRBD1. The germline CDR1 and CDR2 sequences are SGHTA and FQGNSA. This CDR3 is built from 16 residues. The V and J ends lost 0 bases and 5 bases, in that order; junction bases with no gene match: 5. The CDR3 DNA reads TGTGCCAGCAGCTTAGCGCGGACAGGGGGCTTGGAGACCCAGTACTTC. Translating it yields CASSLARTGGLETQYF. The full variable domain, with the rest looked up from reference TRBV7-2 and TRBJ2-5, is GAGVSQSPSNKVTEKGKDVELRCDPISGHTALYWYRQSLGQGLEFLIYFQGNSAPDKSGLPSDRFSAERTGGSVSTLTIQRTQQEDSAVYLCASSLARTGGLETQYFGPGTRLLVL.

This clone was observed a single time. The chain couples TRBV7-3 to TRBJ1-1; possible D gene TRBD1, 6 bases. The CDR3 consists of 13 residues. Germline V gene data show CDR1 as SGHTA and CDR2 as FQGTGA. The V end lost 5 bases, the J end lost 5 bases, and 12 bases lay between the germline ends. This CDR3 reads CASSTQRGTEAFF. The CDR3 DNA reads as TGTGCCAGCAGCACACAGAGGGGGACTGAAGCTTTCTTT. The variable domain in full, with the rest retrieved from reference TRBV7-3 and TRBJ1-1, is GAGVSQTPSNKVTEKGKYVELRCDPISGHTALYWYRQSLGQGPEFLIYFQGTGAADDSGLPNDRFFAVRPEGSVSTLKIQRTERGDSAVYLCASSTQRGTEAFFGQGTRLTVV.

The chain joins TRBV5-1 to TRBJ2-7; 8 positions match TRBD2. The CDR3 runs to 14 residues. Germline loops: CDR1 SGHRS, CDR2 YFSETQ. V was clipped by 3 bases and J by 2 bases; unmatched bases: 4. The CDR3 region has the DNA TGCGCCAGCAGCTCGGGGGGGCCCCCCTACGAGCAGTACTTC. Translated: CASSSGGPPYEQYF.

This sequence joins TRBV6-1 and TRBJ1-1; TRBD1 might be the D (6 bases). V lost 6 bases to trimming and J lost 8 bases, with 16 bases between them. Germline lookup yields CDR1 MNHNS and CDR2 SASEGT. CDR3 length: 13 amino acids. The CDR3 region has the DNA TGTGCCAGCAGGAATAACAGGGCATCCGAAGCTTTCTTT. Its protein product is CASRNNRASEAFF.

V and J are TRBV2 and TRBJ2-3; 8 bases fit TRBD1. The CDR3 runs to 13 residues. Trimming at V came to 8 bases and at J to 4 bases, leaving 5 bases not matched to a gene. Germline values: CDR1 SNHLY, CDR2 FYNNEI. The CDR3 is CASDDRGPDTQYF. DNA for the CDR3: TGTGCCAGCGACGACAGGGGCCCAGATACGCAGTATTTT.